One T cell receptor beta chain is described in this entry. Its specificity is not known. The record originates from a study of beta chain features in type 1 diabetes. Study conclusions and caveats: Because the template was cDNA, high-expressing cells might be over-represented.

From germline, CDR1 is SGHNT and CDR2 YYREEE (reference sequence). The CDR3 runs 14 residues. Losses at the gene ends were 5 bases for V and 8 bases for J; bases not matched to a gene: 6. The investigators reverse transcribed all of the isolated RNA, so they sequenced expressed TCRB transcripts. Produced via immunoSEQ multiplex PCR; TCRdb's table is partial and in-frame only. The top ten hold under 0.045% of the sample, which has around 240,000 clones, 9.6% seen once. The J gene is TRBJ1-3, the V gene TRBV5-4, with TRBD1 identical over 11 bases. This TCR was sampled from a woman between 18 and 29 years old in good health. Sequencing was done on a sample of naive CD4+ T cells from blood. The CDR3 region has the DNA TGTGCCAGCAGGGCTGGACAGGGGGCTGACACCATATATTTT. This translates into CASRAGQGADTIYF.